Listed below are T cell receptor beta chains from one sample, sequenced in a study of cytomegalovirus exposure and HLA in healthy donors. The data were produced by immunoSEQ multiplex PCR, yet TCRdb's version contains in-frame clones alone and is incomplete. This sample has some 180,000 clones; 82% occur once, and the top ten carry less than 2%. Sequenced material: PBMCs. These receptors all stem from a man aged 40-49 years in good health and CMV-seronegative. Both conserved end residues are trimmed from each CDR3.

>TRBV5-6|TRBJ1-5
ASSLARNDRDQPQH
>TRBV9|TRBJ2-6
ASTSGSGANVLT
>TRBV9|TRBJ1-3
ASSFGQGSGNTIY
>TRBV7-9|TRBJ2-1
ASSLYSGGVDEQF
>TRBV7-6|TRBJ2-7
ASSLGGGSNEQY
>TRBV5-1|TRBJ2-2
ASSSLGGFPGELF
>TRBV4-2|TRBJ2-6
ASSPTQGERSGANVLT
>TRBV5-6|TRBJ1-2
ASSLLGGSSNYGYT
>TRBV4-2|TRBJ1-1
ASSQGGGRTEAF
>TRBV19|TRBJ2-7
ASSGAPGPYEQY
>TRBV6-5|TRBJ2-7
ATGLAVTEQY
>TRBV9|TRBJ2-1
ASSTRLGLAGEQF
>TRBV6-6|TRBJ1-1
ASSYQDFPGRTEAF